The rows below give T cell receptor beta chains drawn from one sample of a study of blood T cell repertoires in COVID-19. Sequenced by immunoSEQ multiplex PCR; TCRdb stores in-frame clones only, minus some. The sample includes under 350,000 clones, roughly nine tenths of them seen just once. Sequenced material: peripheral blood. The receptors originated from a man between 18 and 35 years old with active or convalescent COVID-19. The CDR3 runs from the conserved cysteine through the conserved F or W. A D gene is named only where the DNA matches it firmly. Clone size appears in some rows only: once, few, many, or a class for an expanded clone.

D,V,size,J,CDR3,DNA
.,TRBV18,.,TRBJ2-7,CASSTGLPGDRRDEQYF,TGTGCCAGCTCAACTGGACTCCCCGGGGATAGACGAGACGAGCAGTACTTC
.,TRBV7-6,.,TRBJ1-5,CASSLNRVQPQHF,TGTGCCAGCAGCTTAAACAGGGTTCAGCCCCAGCATTTT
.,TRBV12-3/TRBV12-4,.,TRBJ2-3,CASSLTDTQYF,TGTGCCAGCAGTCTGACAGATACGCAGTATTTT
.,TRBV7-9,.,TRBJ1-2,CASSLARAGDGYTF,TGTGCCAGCAGCTTAGCGCGGGCAGGGGATGGCTACACCTTC
.,TRBV11-3,.,TRBJ2-5,CASSSQETQYF,TGTGCCAGCAGCTCACAAGAGACCCAGTACTTC
TRBD1,TRBV5-1,.,TRBJ1-1,CASSEGQGTEAFF,TGCGCCAGCAGTGAGGGACAGGGCACTGAAGCTTTCTTT
TRBD2,TRBV11-3,.,TRBJ2-1,CASSPTRGGRYNEQFF,TGTGCCAGCAGCCCAACTAGGGGCGGGAGGTACAATGAGCAGTTCTTC
.,TRBV5-1,.,TRBJ2-1,CASSPGNYNEQFF,TGCGCCAGCAGCCCCGGGAACTACAATGAGCAGTTCTTC
.,TRBV5-1,.,TRBJ2-1,CASSPDESYNEQFF,TGCGCCAGCAGCCCCGATGAGTCCTACAATGAGCAGTTCTTC
.,TRBV2,.,TRBJ1-1,CASRDLGTNTEAFF,TGTGCCAGCAGGGATCTGGGCACGAACACTGAAGCTTTCTTT
.,TRBV9,.,TRBJ2-2,CASSAQGSNTGELFF,TGTGCCAGCAGCGCACAGGGCTCGAACACCGGGGAGCTGTTTTTT
TRBD2,TRBV11-2,.,TRBJ2-5,CASSFGASGAQETQYF,TGTGCCAGCAGCTTTGGCGCTAGCGGGGCCCAAGAGACCCAGTACTTC
.,TRBV12-3/TRBV12-4,.,TRBJ2-5,CASSLKGGETQYF,TGTGCCAGCAGTTTGAAGGGCGGGGAGACCCAGTACTTC
.,TRBV6-5,.,TRBJ1-6,CASSTLINSPLHF,TGTGCCAGCAGTACATTAATAAATTCACCCCTCCACTTT
TRBD2,TRBV11-2,.,TRBJ2-7,CASSIPIAGNEQYF,TGTGCCAGCAGCATCCCGATAGCGGGGAACGAGCAGTACTTC
.,TRBV11-3,.,TRBJ2-1,CASSLDFGAVHNEQFF,TGTGCCAGCAGCTTAGATTTTGGAGCGGTTCACAATGAGCAGTTCTTC
TRBD2,TRBV6-6,.,TRBJ2-2,CASSPREGNTGELFF,TGTGCCAGCAGTCCCCGGGAGGGGAACACCGGGGAGCTGTTTTTT
.,TRBV19,.,TRBJ1-1,CASSILGGSTEAFF,TGTGCCAGTAGTATACTTGGGGGGAGCACTGAAGCTTTCTTT
TRBD1,TRBV30,.,TRBJ2-7,CAWFDREHYEQYF,TGTGCCTGGTTCGACAGGGAGCACTACGAGCAGTACTTC
.,TRBV25-1,.,TRBJ2-5,CASSDRFLPGAQYF,TGTGCCAGCAGTGACCGTTTTCTACCAGGGGCCCAGTACTTC
TRBD2,TRBV30,.,TRBJ2-7,CAGVVAGTYEQYF,TGTGCTGGCGTAGTAGCGGGAACCTACGAGCAGTACTTC
TRBD2,TRBV5-6,few,TRBJ2-5,CASTRGGKETQYF,TGTGCCAGCACCCGGGGAGGGAAAGAGACCCAGTACTTC
.,TRBV7-9,.,TRBJ2-5,CASSLKWGGGQETQYF,TGTGCCAGCAGCTTAAAATGGGGAGGAGGCCAAGAGACCCAGTACTTC
.,TRBV28,.,TRBJ1-5,CASSPGDSHSNQPQHF,TGTGCCAGCAGTCCGGGAGACAGCCATAGCAATCAGCCCCAGCATTTT
.,TRBV7-8,few,TRBJ2-7,CASSFRQDSYEQYF,TGTGCCAGCAGCTTCCGACAGGACTCCTACGAGCAGTACTTC
TRBD1,TRBV30,.,TRBJ2-3,CAWSEGQFTDTQYF,TGTGCCTGGAGTGAGGGACAGTTCACAGATACGCAGTATTTT
.,TRBV27,.,TRBJ2-3,CASTPGDRHTQYF,TGTGCCAGCACCCCGGGGGATCGCCATACGCAGTATTTT
TRBD1,TRBV6-5,.,TRBJ2-7,CASKGTGGIPQYF,TGTGCCAGCAAGGGGACAGGGGGAATACCGCAGTACTTC
TRBD1,TRBV3-1/TRBV3-2,.,TRBJ1-6,CASSHGQGQGGSPLHF,TGTGCCAGCAGCCACGGACAGGGCCAAGGAGGTTCACCCCTCCACTTT
.,TRBV6-2/TRBV6-3,.,TRBJ1-5,CASSYDSAGQQPQHF,TGTGCCAGCAGTTACGATTCGGCAGGCCAACAGCCCCAGCATTTT
TRBD1,TRBV7-9,.,TRBJ1-5,CASSLGGQGGQPQHF,TGTGCCAGCAGCTTAGGAGGACAGGGCGGCCAGCCCCAGCATTTT
.,TRBV27,.,TRBJ2-6,CASSQSFSGANVLTF,TGTGCCAGCAGTCAAAGCTTCTCTGGGGCCAACGTCCTGACTTTC
.,TRBV19,.,TRBJ1-2,CASRRDNMNYGYTF,TGTGCCAGTCGTCGGGACAATATGAACTATGGCTACACCTTC
TRBD1,TRBV5-1,.,TRBJ2-1,CASSSQLTDRLFYNEQFF,TGCGCCAGCAGCTCACAACTGACGGACAGGTTATTCTACAATGAGCAGTTCTTC
.,TRBV11-3,.,TRBJ2-7,CASSLDVGAVGSNEQYF,TGTGCCAGCAGCTTAGATGTGGGGGCAGTAGGGTCAAACGAGCAGTACTTC
.,TRBV5-4,.,TRBJ1-1,CASSTDSFNTEAFF,TGTGCCAGCAGCACGGACAGCTTTAACACTGAAGCTTTCTTT
.,TRBV12-3/TRBV12-4,.,TRBJ2-1,CASSLYSNEQFF,TGTGCCAGCAGTTTATACAGCAATGAGCAGTTCTTC
TRBD2,TRBV7-7,.,TRBJ2-5,CASSLFLAGQETQYF,TGTGCCAGCAGCTTATTCCTAGCGGGGCAAGAGACCCAGTACTTC
TRBD2,TRBV28,few,TRBJ2-7,CASSQGLAGAYEQYF,TGTGCCAGCAGCCAGGGACTAGCGGGAGCCTACGAGCAGTACTTC
TRBD1,TRBV4-1,.,TRBJ2-7,CASSQLTGGGGISYEQYF,TGCGCCAGCAGCCAACTAACAGGGGGCGGGGGAATCTCCTACGAGCAGTACTTC
TRBD1,TRBV10-2,.,TRBJ2-7,CASRDRGYEQYF,TGCGCCAGCAGGGACAGGGGCTACGAGCAGTACTTC
.,TRBV9,.,TRBJ2-7,CASSRGWDSYEQYF,TGTGCCAGCAGCCGGGGGTGGGACTCCTACGAGCAGTACTTC
TRBD1,TRBV29-1,.,TRBJ1-4,CSAHRTGALADEKLFF,TGCAGCGCCCATCGGACAGGGGCTTTAGCGGATGAAAAACTGTTTTTT
TRBD1,TRBV4-1,.,TRBJ2-5,CASSHQQGLGQETQYF,TGCGCCAGCAGCCACCAACAGGGGTTGGGACAAGAGACCCAGTACTTC
.,TRBV5-5,.,TRBJ1-1,CASSPQESSTEAFF,TGTGCCAGCAGCCCCCAAGAGTCGAGCACTGAAGCTTTCTTT
.,TRBV19,.,TRBJ2-1,CASRVTRDREQFF,TGTGCCAGTAGGGTGACTAGGGATCGGGAGCAGTTCTTC
TRBD1,TRBV4-1,.,TRBJ1-1,CASSPNDRVATEAFF,TGCGCCAGCAGCCCGAACGACAGGGTAGCCACTGAAGCTTTCTTT
TRBD1,TRBV7-9,.,TRBJ2-5,CASSFIRDRGQTQYF,TGTGCCAGCAGCTTTATCCGGGACAGGGGGCAGACCCAGTACTTC
.,TRBV21-1,few,TRBJ2-7,CASSKISLSEGEQYF,TGTGCCAGCAGCAAGATTAGCCTCTCTGAAGGCGAGCAGTACTTC
TRBD2,TRBV5-4,few,TRBJ2-3,CASSPEVGGITDTQYF,TGTGCCAGCAGCCCTGAGGTCGGGGGGATTACAGATACGCAGTATTTT
.,TRBV24-1,.,TRBJ2-1,CATSEVSTSNEQFF,TGTGCCACCAGTGAAGTTTCCACTTCCAATGAGCAGTTCTTC
TRBD1,TRBV20-1,.,TRBJ2-4,CSATERQGIAKNIQYF,TGCAGTGCTACTGAGCGACAGGGAATTGCCAAAAACATTCAGTACTTC
.,TRBV7-3,.,TRBJ1-1,CASSEQGDSSEAFF,TGTGCCAGCAGCGAACAGGGTGATTCTTCTGAAGCTTTCTTT
.,TRBV6-5,.,TRBJ1-4,CASGPYNEKLFF,TGTGCCAGCGGCCCGTATAATGAAAAACTGTTTTTT
.,TRBV30,.,TRBJ1-2,CAWSSSPVDGYTF,TGTGCCTGGAGTTCCTCCCCAGTGGATGGCTACACCTTC
TRBD1,TRBV4-2,.,TRBJ1-3,CASSQLTGTGKGLGGNTIYF,TGTGCCAGCAGCCAATTGACCGGGACAGGGAAAGGGCTAGGAGGAAACACCATATATTTT
.,TRBV6-4,once,TRBJ2-1,CASSSEGYNEQFF,TGTGCCAGCAGTAGTGAGGGATACAATGAGCAGTTCTTC
.,TRBV15,.,TRBJ1-1,CATRTTENTEAFF,TGTGCCACCAGGACGACAGAGAACACTGAAGCTTTCTTT